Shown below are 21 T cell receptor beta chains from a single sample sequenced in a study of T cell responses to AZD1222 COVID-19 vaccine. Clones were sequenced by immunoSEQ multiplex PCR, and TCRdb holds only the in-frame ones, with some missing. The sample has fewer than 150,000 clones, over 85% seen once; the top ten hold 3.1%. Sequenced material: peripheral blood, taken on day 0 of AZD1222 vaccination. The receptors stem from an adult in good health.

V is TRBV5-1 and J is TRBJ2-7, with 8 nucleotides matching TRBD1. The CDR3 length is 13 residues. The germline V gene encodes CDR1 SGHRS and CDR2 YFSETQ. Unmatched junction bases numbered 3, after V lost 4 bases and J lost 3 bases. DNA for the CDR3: TGCGCCAGCAGCCCTACAGGGGGCTACGAGCAGTACTTC. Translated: CASSPTGGYEQYF. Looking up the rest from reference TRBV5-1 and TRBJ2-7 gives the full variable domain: KAGVTQTPRYLIKTRGQQVTLSCSPISGHRSVSWYQQTPGQGLQFLFEYFSETQRNKGNFPGRFSGRQFSNSRSEMNVSTLELGDSALYLCASSPTGGYEQYFGPGTRLTVT.

The CDR3 DNA is TGTGCCAGCAGTTTGATGGGGGGGTTCTATGGCTACACCTTC. Its protein is CASSLMGGFYGYTF. The chain carries TRBV28 and TRBJ1-2; TRBD1 might be the D (5 bases). Germline V gene data show CDR1 as MDHEN and CDR2 as SYDVKM. V lost 3 bases to trimming and J lost 4 bases, with 12 bases between them. The CDR3 covers 14 residues.

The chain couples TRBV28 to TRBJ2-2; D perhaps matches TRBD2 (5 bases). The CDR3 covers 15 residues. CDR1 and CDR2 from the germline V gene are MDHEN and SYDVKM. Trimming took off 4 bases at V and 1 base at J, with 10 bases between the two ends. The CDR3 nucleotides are TGTGCCAGCAGTTCCGGCGGGTTGAACACCGGGGAGCTGTTTTTT. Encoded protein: CASSSGGLNTGELFF.

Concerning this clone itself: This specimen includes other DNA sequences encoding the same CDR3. CDR3 amino acids: CASSLQGLYGYTF. CDR3 nucleotides: TGTGCCAGCAGCCTACAGGGTCTCTATGGCTACACCTTC. This sequence joins TRBV28 and TRBJ1-2; a possible D gene is TRBD1 (6 bases). Germline V lookup: CDR1 MDHEN, CDR2 SYDVKM. Trimming took 6 bases from V and 4 from J, leaving 12 bases between them. There are 13 residues in the CDR3.

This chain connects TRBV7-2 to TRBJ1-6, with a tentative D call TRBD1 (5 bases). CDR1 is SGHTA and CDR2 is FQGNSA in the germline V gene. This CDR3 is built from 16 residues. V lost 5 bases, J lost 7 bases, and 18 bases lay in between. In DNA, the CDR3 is TGTGCCAGCAGCGTAGGGGTAACTGCGGCAAATTCACCCCTCCACTTT. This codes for CASSVGVTAANSPLHF.

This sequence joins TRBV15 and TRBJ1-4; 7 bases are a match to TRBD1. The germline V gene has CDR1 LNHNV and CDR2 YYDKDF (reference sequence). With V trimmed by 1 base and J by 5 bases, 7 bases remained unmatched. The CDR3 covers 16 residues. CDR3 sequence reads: CATSRGETGTNEKLFF. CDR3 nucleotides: TGTGCCACCAGCAGAGGGGAGACAGGGACCAATGAAAAACTGTTTTTT.

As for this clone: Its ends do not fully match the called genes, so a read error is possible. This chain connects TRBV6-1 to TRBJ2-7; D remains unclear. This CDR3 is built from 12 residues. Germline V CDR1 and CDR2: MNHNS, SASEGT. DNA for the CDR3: TGTGCCAGCAGCGAAGACCCCTACGAGCAGTACTTC. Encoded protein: CASSEDPYEQYF.

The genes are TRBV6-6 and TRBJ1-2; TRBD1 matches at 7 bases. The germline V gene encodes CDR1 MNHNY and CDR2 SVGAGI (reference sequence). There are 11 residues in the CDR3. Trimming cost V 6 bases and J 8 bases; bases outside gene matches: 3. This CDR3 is CASRQGKGYTF. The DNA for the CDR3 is TGTGCCAGCAGACAGGGGAAGGGCTACACCTTC.

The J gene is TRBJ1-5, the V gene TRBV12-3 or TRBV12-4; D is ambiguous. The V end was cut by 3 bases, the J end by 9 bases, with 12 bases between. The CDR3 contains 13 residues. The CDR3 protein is CASSFPPPGPQHF. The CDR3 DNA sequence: TGTGCCAGCAGTTTCCCTCCCCCAGGGCCCCAGCATTTT.

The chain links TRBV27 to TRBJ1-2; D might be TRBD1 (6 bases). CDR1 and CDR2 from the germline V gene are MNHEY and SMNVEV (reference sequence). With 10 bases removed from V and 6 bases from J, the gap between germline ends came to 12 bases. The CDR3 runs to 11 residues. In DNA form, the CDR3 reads TGTGCCATATTAGGGGGGGATGGCTACACCTTC. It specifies CAILGGDGYTF.

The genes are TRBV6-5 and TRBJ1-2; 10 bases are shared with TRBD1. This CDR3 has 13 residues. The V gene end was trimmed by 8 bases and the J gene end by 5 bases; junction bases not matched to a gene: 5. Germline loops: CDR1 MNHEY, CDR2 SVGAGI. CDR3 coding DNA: TGTGCCAGCTTGGGGACAGGGGTGTATGGCTACACCTTC. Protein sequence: CASLGTGVYGYTF.

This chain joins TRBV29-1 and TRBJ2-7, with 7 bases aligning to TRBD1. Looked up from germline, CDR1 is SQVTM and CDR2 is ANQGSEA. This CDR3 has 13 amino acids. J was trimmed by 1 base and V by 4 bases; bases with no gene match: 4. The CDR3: CSVVRGSSYEQYF. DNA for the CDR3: TGCAGCGTTGTCAGGGGGTCGTCCTACGAGCAGTACTTC.

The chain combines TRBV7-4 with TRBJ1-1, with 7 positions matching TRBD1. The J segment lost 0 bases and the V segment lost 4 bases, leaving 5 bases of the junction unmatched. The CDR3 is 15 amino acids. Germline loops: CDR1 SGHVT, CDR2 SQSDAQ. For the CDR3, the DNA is TGTGCCAGCAGCTCAACCGGGACAGTGAACACTGAAGCTTTCTTT. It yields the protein CASSSTGTVNTEAFF.

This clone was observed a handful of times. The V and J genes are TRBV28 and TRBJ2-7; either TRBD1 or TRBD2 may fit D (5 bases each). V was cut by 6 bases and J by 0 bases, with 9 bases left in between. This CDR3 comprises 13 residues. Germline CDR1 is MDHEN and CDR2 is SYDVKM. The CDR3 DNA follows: TGTGCCAGCAGGAGGGGCAGCTCCTACGAGCAGTACTTC. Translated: CASRRGSSYEQYF.

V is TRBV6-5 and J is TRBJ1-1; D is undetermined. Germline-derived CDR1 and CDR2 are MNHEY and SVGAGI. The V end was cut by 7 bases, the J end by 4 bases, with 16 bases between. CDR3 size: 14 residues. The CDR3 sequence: CASTLDGQSTEAFF. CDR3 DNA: TGTGCCAGCACCCTGGACGGTCAGAGCACTGAAGCTTTCTTT.

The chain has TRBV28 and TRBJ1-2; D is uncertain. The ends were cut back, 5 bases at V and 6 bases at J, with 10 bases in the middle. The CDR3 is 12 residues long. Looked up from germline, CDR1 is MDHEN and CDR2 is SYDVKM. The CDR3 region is CASSLPGHGYTF. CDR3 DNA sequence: TGTGCCAGCAGTCTCCCAGGCCATGGCTACACCTTC.

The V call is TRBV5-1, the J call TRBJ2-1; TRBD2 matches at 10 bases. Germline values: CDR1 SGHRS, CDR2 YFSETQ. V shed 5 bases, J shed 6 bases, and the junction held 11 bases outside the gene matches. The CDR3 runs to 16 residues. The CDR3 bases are TGCGCCAGCAGTTTTGCCCCGGGACTAGCGACCAATGAGCAGTTCTTC. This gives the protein CASSFAPGLATNEQFF.

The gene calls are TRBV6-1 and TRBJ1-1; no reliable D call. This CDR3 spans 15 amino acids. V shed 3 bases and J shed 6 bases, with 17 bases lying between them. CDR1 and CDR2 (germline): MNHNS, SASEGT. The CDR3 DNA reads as TGTGCCAGCAGTGATCTGGGCACGGGAGTATCTGAAGCTTTCTTT. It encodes CASSDLGTGVSEAFF.

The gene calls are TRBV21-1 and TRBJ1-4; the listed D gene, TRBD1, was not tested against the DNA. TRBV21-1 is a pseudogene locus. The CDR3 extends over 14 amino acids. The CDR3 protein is CASSKGAGNEKLFF. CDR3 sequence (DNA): TGTGCCAGCAGCAAAGGGGCAGGTAATGAAAAACTGTTTTTT.

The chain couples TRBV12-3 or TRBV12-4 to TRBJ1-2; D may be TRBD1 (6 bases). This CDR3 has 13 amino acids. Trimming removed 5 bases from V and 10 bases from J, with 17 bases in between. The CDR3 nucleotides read TGTGCCAGCAGTACCTGGGAACAGGGACTCTACACCTTC. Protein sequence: CASSTWEQGLYTF.

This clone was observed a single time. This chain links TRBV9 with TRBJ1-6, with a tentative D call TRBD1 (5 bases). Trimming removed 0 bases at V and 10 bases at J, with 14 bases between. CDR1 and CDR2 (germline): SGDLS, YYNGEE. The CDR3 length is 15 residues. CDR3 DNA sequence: TGTGCCAGCAGCGTAGAGCCAGGAGGGGCCTCACCCCTCCACTTT. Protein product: CASSVEPGGASPLHF.